Following are 22 T cell receptor beta chains from one sample sequenced in a study of cytomegalovirus exposure and HLA in healthy donors. Both 60 Vbeta primers and 13 Jbeta primers went into the PCR. Measured with immunoSEQ multiplex PCR; TCRdb has only the in-frame clones, and not every one. The sample has about 55,000 clones, 80% to 85% seen once. Material: PBMCs. The receptors here all came from a man younger than 40 in good health and CMV-seronegative.

This clone was observed a handful of times. V gene TRBV4-3 combines with J gene TRBJ2-5; perhaps TRBD2 as D (5 bases). Gene TRBJ2-7 matches the end of the DNA better, so the J call may be wrong. CDR1 is LGHNA, CDR2 YSLEER, per germline. The CDR3 sequence is 14 residues long. In DNA, the CDR3 is TGCGCCAGCAGCCAAGGCCTAGCCCCGATCGAGCAGTACTTC. Its translation: CASSQGLAPIEQYF.

The J gene is TRBJ2-5, the V gene TRBV5-8, with TRBD2 identical over 11 bases. The J call may not be correct, given that the DNA end is closer to TRBJ2-7. The CDR3 runs 15 residues. Germline CDR1 reads SGHTS; CDR2 reads YDEGEE. The CDR3 DNA is TGTGCCAGCAGCTTGGGTCTAGCGGGGGGTGACGAGCAGTACTTC. Translating it yields CASSLGLAGGDEQYF.

J is TRBJ2-5 and V is TRBV5-1; no reliable D call. CDR3 length: 12 amino acids. Trimming cost V 7 bases and J 5 bases, with 12 bases left between them. From germline, CDR1 is SGHRS and CDR2 YFSETQ. CDR3 loop: CASSFGQETQYF. CDR3 DNA sequence: TGCGCCAGCTCCTTTGGGCAGGAGACCCAGTACTTC.

In nucleotides, the CDR3 is TGTGCCAGCAGCCGGGCGACAGACAGGTCTAATGAAAAACTGTTTTTT. Protein: CASSRATDRSNEKLFF. The rearrangement uses TRBV4-2 and TRBJ1-4, with a possible D match to TRBD1 (6 bases). The CDR3 has 16 residues. The germline gives CDR1 LGHNA, CDR2 YNFKEQ. V was shortened by 4 bases and J by 3 bases, with 15 bases between the two germline ends.

This chain connects TRBV19 to TRBJ2-5; 7 nucleotides agree with TRBD1. The CDR3 is 16 residues long. V was pared by 4 bases and J by 5 bases, with 13 bases of the junction left unmatched. The germline V gene encodes CDR1 LNHDA and CDR2 SQIVND (reference sequence). The CDR3 DNA reads as TGTGCCAGTAGTACCCAAGAGATTACAGGGGCCGAGACCCAGTACTTC. Amino acids: CASSTQEITGAETQYF.

The chain uses TRBV5-1 and TRBJ2-7, with 11 nucleotides matching TRBD2. V lost 1 base and J lost 7; bases outside the gene matches: 10. From germline, CDR1 is SGHRS and CDR2 YFSETQ. The CDR3 has 16 amino acids. Here the CDR3 reads CASSLRLAGGPREQYF. The DNA of the CDR3 is TGCGCCAGCAGCTTGAGGTTAGCGGGAGGGCCCCGGGAGCAGTACTTC.

The chain employs TRBV2 and TRBJ2-7; 10 positions agree with TRBD2. The CDR3 has 14 amino acids. Germline V gene lookup returns CDR1 SNHLY and CDR2 FYNNEI. Trimming removed 6 bases from V and 3 bases from J; junction bases left unmatched: 5. This CDR3 is CASRGAGGHYEQYF. The CDR3, as DNA: TGTGCCAGCAGAGGAGCGGGGGGGCACTACGAGCAGTACTTC. Supplemented by reference TRBV2 and TRBJ2-7, the full variable domain reads EPEVTQTPSHQVTQMGQEVILRCVPISNHLYFYWYRQILGQKVEFLVSFYNNEISEKSEIFDDQFSVERPDGSNFTLKIRSTKLEDSAMYFCASRGAGGHYEQYFGPGTRLTVT.

This chain connects TRBV7-6 to TRBJ2-1, with 8 nucleotides matching TRBD1. The germline V gene encodes CDR1 SGHVS and CDR2 FNYEAQ. The CDR3 has 15 residues. V shed 4 bases, J shed 11 bases, and the junction held 13 bases outside the gene matches. CDR3 loop: CASSSYRDRRFKQFF. DNA of the CDR3: TGTGCCAGCAGCTCCTACCGGGACAGGCGTTTCAAGCAGTTCTTC.

This chain joins TRBV5-1 and TRBJ2-5; D gene unclear. The CDR3 totals 14 residues. The ends were cut back, 4 bases at V and 4 bases at J, with 14 bases in the middle. Germline V CDR1 and CDR2: SGHRS, YFSETQ. CDR3 sequence (DNA): TGCGCCAGCAGCCATCCGACGGGTCCAGAGACCCAGTACTTC. Residues: CASSHPTGPETQYF. Full variable domain (outside the CDR3, taken from reference TRBV5-1 and TRBJ2-5): KAGVTQTPRYLIKTRGQQVTLSCSPISGHRSVSWYQQTPGQGLQFLFEYFSETQRNKGNFPGRFSGRQFSNSRSEMNVSTLELGDSALYLCASSHPTGPETQYFGPGTRLLVL.

The V and J genes are TRBV27 and TRBJ2-5; TRBD1 might be the D (5 bases). The CDR3 extends over 13 amino acids. CDR1 is MNHEY, CDR2 SMNVEV, per germline (reference sequence). V was pared by 6 bases and J by 1 base, with 9 bases between. As DNA, the CDR3 is TGTGCCAGCAGCCGACAGAGCCAAGAGACCCAGTACTTC. Translation: CASSRQSQETQYF.

This clone was picked up one time. The V and J genes are TRBV4-1 and TRBJ1-2; 7 bases match TRBD1. Trimming cost V 1 base and J 5 bases; bases outside gene matches: 4. Germline V gene lookup returns CDR1 MGHRA and CDR2 YSYEKL. The CDR3 sequence is 14 residues long. CDR3 protein: CASSQATGKYGYTF. The CDR3 DNA reads TGCGCCAGCAGCCAAGCGACAGGGAAATATGGCTACACCTTC.

This chain connects TRBV7-8 to TRBJ1-3; a weak D match, TRBD1 (6 bases). This CDR3 comprises 20 residues. CDR1 is SGHVS, CDR2 FQNEAQ, per germline. Trimming cost V 1 base and J 4 bases, with 26 bases left between them. As DNA, the CDR3 is TGTGCCAGCAGCTTAGGCCCCCGGCGCCGGCAGGGGCAGGGAGGAAACACCATATATTTT. Its protein product is CASSLGPRRRQGQGGNTIYF.

A few counts support this clone. The V gene is TRBV19, the J gene TRBJ2-5, with 8 positions matching TRBD1. Germline CDR1 reads LNHDA; CDR2 reads SQIVND (reference sequence). The CDR3 has 13 amino acids. Losses at the gene ends were 7 bases for V and 5 bases for J; bases not matched to a gene: 6. The chain's CDR3 is CASNGQGRETQYF. CDR3 nucleotides: TGTGCCAGTAACGGACAGGGACGGGAGACCCAGTACTTC.

This clone has a single count. This chain connects TRBV6-1 to TRBJ2-3, with 11 bases lining up with TRBD2. There are 15 residues in the CDR3. V lost 6 bases to trimming and J lost 5 bases; unmatched junction nucleotides: 7. Germline CDR1 is MNHNS and CDR2 is SASEGT. CDR3 protein: CASRLAGGRGDTQYF. CDR3 DNA: TGTGCCAGCAGGTTAGCGGGGGGGCGCGGAGATACGCAGTATTTT.

The genes are TRBV5-1 and TRBJ2-1, with 9 bases aligning to TRBD1. This CDR3 region has 15 residues. V trimming: 3 bases; J trimming: 3 bases; junction bases outside the gene matches: 4. CDR1 is SGHRS, CDR2 YFSETQ, per germline. The CDR3 region is CASSSGTGIYNEQFF. In nucleotides, the CDR3 is TGCGCCAGCAGCTCCGGGACAGGGATCTACAATGAGCAGTTCTTC.

The chain has TRBV19 and TRBJ1-5; D is undetermined. With 4 bases removed from V and 0 bases from J, the gap between germline ends came to 19 bases. Germline lookup yields CDR1 LNHDA and CDR2 SQIVND (reference sequence). There are 18 residues in the CDR3. The CDR3 DNA reads as TGTGCCAGTAGTACCGCGGGTGCTGTTGAGTATAGCAATCAGCCCCAGCATTTT. It encodes CASSTAGAVEYSNQPQHF.

As for this clone: At one of its ends the junction is not consistent with the germline gene, which may arise from a read error. V usage is TRBV7-7 and J usage is TRBJ1-5; 9 bases fit TRBD1. The CDR3 has 15 residues. CDR1 is SSHAT and CDR2 is FNYEAQ in the germline V gene (reference sequence). CDR3 protein: CASSRGQGQDQPQHF. The CDR3 bases are TGTGCTAGCAGCCGAGGACAGGGGCAAGATCAGCCCCAGCATTTT.

J is TRBJ2-1 and V is TRBV19; TRBD1 matches at 7 bases. Trimming cost V 2 bases and J 7 bases; bases outside gene matches: 2. The CDR3 contains 13 residues. Germline V gives CDR1 LNHDA, CDR2 SQIVND (reference sequence). The CDR3 reads CASSIRQGNEQFF. The CDR3 region has the DNA TGTGCCAGTAGTATACGACAGGGTAATGAGCAGTTCTTC.

The rearrangement uses TRBV19 and TRBJ2-7; D uncertain. Germline loops: CDR1 LNHDA, CDR2 SQIVND (reference sequence). The germline V and J ends were trimmed by 5 bases and 3 bases, with 14 bases remaining between them. This CDR3 is 14 amino acids long. As DNA, the CDR3 is TGTGCCAGTAGTGCCCTGACCCACAGCTACGAGCAGTACTTC. Residues: CASSALTHSYEQYF.

The chain joins TRBV5-4 to TRBJ2-7; TRBD2 matches at 9 bases. CDR1 is SGHNT, CDR2 YYREEE, per germline (reference sequence). The CDR3 is 14 amino acids. The V segment lost 4 bases and the J segment 5 bases; nucleotides outside the gene matches: 7. CDR3: CASSAGTSTHEQYF. In DNA, the CDR3 is TGTGCCAGCAGCGCGGGGACTAGCACACACGAGCAGTACTTC.

The rearrangement links TRBV6-1 to TRBJ2-1, with unresolved D. The CDR3 loop spans 16 amino acids. The V end lost 4 bases, the J end lost 0 bases, and 13 bases lay between the germline ends. The V gene's germline CDR1 is MNHNS and CDR2 SASEGT. CDR3 in DNA: TGTGCCAGCAGTGGGCAGGATAGTAGCTCCTACAATGAGCAGTTCTTC. Translation: CASSGQDSSSYNEQFF.

The chain couples TRBV6-6 to TRBJ2-6; 8 bases are a match to TRBD1. Germline lookup yields CDR1 MNHNY and CDR2 SVGAGI (reference sequence). V lost 9 bases and J lost 1; bases outside the gene matches: 8. This CDR3 has 16 residues. The chain's CDR3 is CASRETGVSGANVLTF. CDR3 nucleotide sequence: TGTGCCAGTAGGGAGACAGGGGTTTCTGGGGCCAACGTCCTGACTTTC.